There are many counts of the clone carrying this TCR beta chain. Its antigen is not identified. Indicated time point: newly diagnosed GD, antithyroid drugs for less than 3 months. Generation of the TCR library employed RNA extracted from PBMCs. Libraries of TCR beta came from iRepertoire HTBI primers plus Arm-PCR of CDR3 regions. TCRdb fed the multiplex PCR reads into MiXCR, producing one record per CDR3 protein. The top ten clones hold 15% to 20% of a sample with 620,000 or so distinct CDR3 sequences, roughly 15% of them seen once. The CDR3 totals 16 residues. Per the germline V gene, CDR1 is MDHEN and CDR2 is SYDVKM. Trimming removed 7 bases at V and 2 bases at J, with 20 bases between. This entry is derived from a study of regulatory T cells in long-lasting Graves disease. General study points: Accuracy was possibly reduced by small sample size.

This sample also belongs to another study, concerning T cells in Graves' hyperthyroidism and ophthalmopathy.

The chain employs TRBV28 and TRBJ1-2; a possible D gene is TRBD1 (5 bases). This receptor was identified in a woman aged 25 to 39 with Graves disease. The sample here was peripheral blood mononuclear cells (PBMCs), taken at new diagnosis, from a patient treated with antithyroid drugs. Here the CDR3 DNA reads TGTGCCAGCAATCCAGGTGGGGGACTGCAGAACTATGGCTACACCTTC. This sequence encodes CASNPGGGLQNYGYTF.